This passage covers 24 T cell receptor beta chains from one sample sequenced in a study of T cell repertoires in cytomegalovirus infection (dated by TCRdb to about 2019). Instrument used: Illumina HiSeq 1500. TCRdb applied fastp at Q25 and MiXCR to the public reads, then kept only in-frame beta chains. Each entry merges the rows of one CDR3 protein and shows their most common DNA and genes. The sample profile shows about 740,000 distinct CDR3 sequences; 35% to 40% of them were found once. Around 3% of the sample goes to the ten largest clones. The specimen was PBMCs. These receptor sequences come from a human donor in good health (CMV status not recorded). Some clones in this sample may be carry-over from other donors' samples.

The chain carries TRBV29-1 and TRBJ2-3; 8 bases line up with TRBD2. J lost 6 bases, V lost 7 bases, and 9 bases had no gene match. CDR1 and CDR2 (germline): SQVTM, ANQGSEA. CDR3 size: 13 residues. CDR3 amino acids: CSAVPGGPDTQYF. CDR3 nucleotides: TGCAGCGCCGTCCCGGGAGGGCCCGATACGCAGTATTTT.

This clonotype has more than one count but fewer than ten. V and J are TRBV28 and TRBJ2-7, with TRBD1 identical over 7 bases. After removal of 6 bases from V and 0 bases from J, the junction contained 2 bases not matched to a gene. The germline CDR1 and CDR2 sequences are MDHEN and SYDVKM. CDR3 length equals 13 residues. This CDR3 is CASRGTVSYEQYF. CDR3 DNA sequence: TGTGCCAGCAGAGGGACAGTCTCCTACGAGCAGTACTTC.

This clonotype occurred many times. The rearrangement links TRBV7-2 to TRBJ2-5; D unresolved. CDR1 and CDR2 (germline): SGHTA, FQGNSA. Trimming cost V 1 base and J 1 base, with 10 bases left between them. There are 15 residues in the CDR3. Here the CDR3 reads CASSLVVAVQETQYF. The CDR3 DNA reads as TGTGCCAGCAGCTTAGTAGTTGCGGTCCAAGAGACCCAGTACTTC.

The CDR3 is CASSPRSSSYNEQFF. As DNA, the CDR3 is TGTGCCAGCAGCCCCCGAAGTAGCTCCTACAATGAGCAGTTCTTC. The gene calls are TRBV9 and TRBJ2-1; D is undetermined. This CDR3 is built from 15 residues. Germline CDR1 reads SGDLS; CDR2 reads YYNGEE. Deletions cut 4 bases from V and 0 bases from J, with 11 bases between.

J is TRBJ2-7 and V is TRBV4-1, with 9 bases aligning to TRBD1. V trimming: 4 bases; J trimming: 4 bases; junction bases outside the gene matches: 11. This CDR3 spans 16 amino acids. Germline V gene sequence: CDR1 MGHRA, CDR2 YSYEKL. CDR3 bases: TGCGCCAGCAGCCCGGGAAACCGGGACAGGGTATACGAGCAGTACTTC. Translation gives CASSPGNRDRVYEQYF.

This clonotype was seen more than once but under ten times. CDR3: CASSASGLASEQYF. CDR3 coding DNA: TGTGCCAGCAGTGCCTCGGGACTAGCGAGCGAGCAGTACTTC. This chain uses TRBV25-1 with TRBJ2-7, with 10 nucleotides matching TRBD2. The CDR3 extends over 14 amino acids. Germline assignment: CDR1 MGHDK and CDR2 SYGVNS. V shed 4 bases, J shed 6 bases, and the junction held 6 bases outside the gene matches.

This clonotype was seen repeatedly, ten times or more. The V gene is TRBV6-1, the J gene TRBJ2-2; D unclear. The CDR3 totals 15 residues. Germline assignment: CDR1 MNHNS and CDR2 SASEGT. The V end was cut by 6 bases, the J end by 6 bases, with 17 bases between. The DNA of the CDR3 is TGTGCCAGCAGGTCAGGTGCGAACACCGCCGGGGAGCTGTTTTTT. This codes for CASRSGANTAGELFF.

Concerning this clonotype: At one end the junction does not follow the germline gene, possibly because of a read error. The chain recombines TRBV7-8 with TRBJ2-3; D call uncertain. The CDR3 totals 12 residues. From germline, CDR1 is SGHVS and CDR2 FQNEAQ. In nucleotides, the CDR3 is TGTGCCAGCAGCTCAAGAACAGCTACGCAGTATTTT. Encoded protein: CASSSRTATQYF.

The chain has TRBV6-1 and TRBJ2-7, with D perhaps matching TRBD1 (6 bases). Germline lookup yields CDR1 MNHNS and CDR2 SASEGT. The CDR3 spans 15 residues. V lost 6 bases and J lost 3, with 18 bases in between. The CDR3 region is CASRAPDSRYYEQYF. The CDR3 coding sequence is TGTGCCAGCAGAGCTCCGGACAGCAGGTACTACGAGCAGTACTTC.

The chain has TRBV4-2 and TRBJ2-2; TRBD2 aligns across 11 bases. J lost 4 bases, V lost 0 bases, and 7 bases had no gene match. Germline V lookup: CDR1 LGHNA, CDR2 YNFKEQ. The CDR3 totals 18 residues. The CDR3 nucleotides read TGTGCCAGCAGCCAAGAACGCCTAGCGGGAGGCGGCACCGGGGAGCTGTTTTTT. Translation gives CASSQERLAGGGTGELFF.

Of note for this clonotype: The junction does not match germline at one end; this may be a read error. The rearrangement links TRBV12-3 or TRBV12-4 to TRBJ1-5, with D tentatively TRBD1 (5 bases). The CDR3 runs 17 residues. The CDR3 DNA follows: TGTGCCAGAAGTTCGGAGGATTGGGGGGATAGCAATCAGCCCCAGCATTTT. It yields the protein CARSSEDWGDSNQPQHF.

There are a few counts of this clonotype. This CDR3 reads CASSLPLGITPTDTQYF. The CDR3 nucleotides read TGTGCCAGCAGCCTACCCCTTGGCATAACGCCCACAGATACGCAGTATTTT. J is TRBJ2-3 and V is TRBV7-9; D unclear. CDR3 length equals 17 residues. Germline lookup yields CDR1 SEHNR and CDR2 FQNEAQ (reference sequence). Trimming removed 5 bases from V and 2 bases from J, with 20 bases in between.

V is TRBV3-1 and J is TRBJ2-3; TRBD1 agrees at 8 bases. This CDR3 contains 16 residues. J lost 2 bases, V lost 2 bases, and 6 bases had no gene match. Germline assignment: CDR1 LGHDT and CDR2 YNNKEL (reference sequence). The CDR3 nucleotides are TGTGCCAGCAGCCAAAACCAGGGACAGGTCACAGATACGCAGTATTTT. This sequence encodes CASSQNQGQVTDTQYF.

This clonotype occurred a few times. The chain joins TRBV7-2 to TRBJ1-5, with a weak D call TRBD1 (5 bases). CDR3 size: 14 residues. Germline CDR1 and CDR2: SGHTA and FQGNSA. The V end lost 6 bases, the J end lost 0 bases, and 9 bases lay between the germline ends. The CDR3 DNA is TGTGCCAGCAGTCACGACAGTAGCAATCAGCCCCAGCATTTT. Translating gives CASSHDSSNQPQHF.

The V and J genes are TRBV27 and TRBJ1-2; TRBD1 aligns across 8 bases. The J segment lost 9 bases and the V segment lost 7 bases, leaving 16 bases of the junction unmatched. From germline, CDR1 is MNHEY and CDR2 SMNVEV (reference sequence). The CDR3 contains 15 residues. CDR3 nucleotides: TGTGCCAGCACCCCGGATAACCAGGGGGCTGGCCGCTACACCTTC. It encodes CASTPDNQGAGRYTF.

This clonotype appeared a few times. The chain is built from TRBV4-1 and TRBJ1-2; possible D gene TRBD1, 5 bases. Trimming shortened V by 0 bases and J by 4 bases, and 21 bases separated the two germline ends. CDR3 length: 18 residues. Germline V CDR1 and CDR2: MGHRA, YSYEKL. The CDR3 loop is CASSQDLRTKRGLYGYTF. In DNA form, the CDR3 reads TGCGCCAGCAGCCAAGACCTAAGGACAAAGAGGGGACTCTATGGCTACACCTTC.

This clonotype occurred a few times. The chain links TRBV28 to TRBJ1-4, with a tentative D call TRBD1 (6 bases). Trimming took off 3 bases at V and 0 bases at J, with 20 bases between the two ends. This CDR3 is built from 19 residues. CDR1 is MDHEN, CDR2 SYDVKM, per germline. The CDR3 nucleotides are TGTGCCAGCAGTTTTGGTTTTGGCAGGGGACGAGCAACTAATGAAAAACTGTTTTTT. Its protein is CASSFGFGRGRATNEKLFF.

There are a few counts of this clonotype. The chain links TRBV20-1 to TRBJ2-3, with D unresolved. The CDR3 totals 15 residues. Trimming took off 3 bases at V and 0 bases at J, with 13 bases between the two ends. Per germline, CDR1 DFQATT and CDR2 SNEGSKA (reference sequence). The CDR3 protein is CSASQPWVSTDTQYF. CDR3 nucleotides: TGCAGTGCTAGTCAACCTTGGGTTAGCACAGATACGCAGTATTTT.

This clonotype was picked up many times. The genes are TRBV6-5 and TRBJ2-7, with D maybe TRBD2 (5 bases). CDR3 length: 14 amino acids. Trimming took 2 bases from V and 0 from J, leaving 8 bases between them. Germline V CDR1 and CDR2: MNHEY, SVGAGI. CDR3 region: CASSYRGISYEQYF. The CDR3 nucleotides read TGTGCCAGCAGTTACCGGGGAATCTCCTACGAGCAGTACTTC.

The rearrangement links TRBV20-1 to TRBJ2-7, with D possibly matching TRBD2 (5 bases). The V end lost 6 bases, the J end lost 5 bases, and 23 bases lay between the germline ends. Per the germline V gene, CDR1 is DFQATT and CDR2 is SNEGSKA (reference sequence). This CDR3 is 15 amino acids long. The CDR3, as DNA: TGCAGTGCCACTCCGGTCCGGGAAACACCCCACGAGCAGTACTTC. It encodes CSATPVRETPHEQYF.

The CDR3 DNA reads as TGCGCCAGCAGCTTAACCGGACAGAGGTCTTCCTACAATGAGCAGTTCTTC. This codes for CASSLTGQRSSYNEQFF. V gene TRBV5-1 combines with J gene TRBJ2-1; the D gene is possibly TRBD1 (6 bases). The germline gives CDR1 SGHRS, CDR2 YFSETQ. With 2 bases removed from V and 1 base from J, the gap between germline ends came to 16 bases. The CDR3 sequence is 17 residues long.

This CDR3 reads CASSYSGGYTGELFF. CDR3 DNA sequence: TGTGCCAGCAGCTATAGCGGGGGTTACACCGGGGAGCTGTTTTTT. The V and J genes are TRBV11-1 and TRBJ2-2, with 9 nucleotides matching TRBD2. The CDR3 sequence is 15 residues long. Germline V gene lookup returns CDR1 SGHAT and CDR2 FQDESV (reference sequence). Trimming cost V 4 bases and J 3 bases; bases outside gene matches: 3.

The table lists this clonotype with a count of one. This chain links TRBV2 with TRBJ2-7, with a weak D call TRBD2 (7 bases). Germline V gene data show CDR1 as SNHLY and CDR2 as FYNNEI. Trimming cost V 6 bases and J 2 bases, with 17 bases left between them. The CDR3 runs 15 residues. The CDR3 DNA reads as TGTGCCAGCAGCGGGGAGGGGGACGCCACCTACGAGCAGTACTTC. Its protein is CASSGEGDATYEQYF.

The chain joins TRBV7-8 to TRBJ2-2; D not certain. CDR1 and CDR2 (germline): SGHVS, FQNEAQ. The CDR3 spans 14 residues. V was trimmed by 7 bases and J by 0 bases, leaving 9 bases between them. The CDR3 spells CASKTTTNTGELFF. CDR3 nucleotide sequence: TGTGCCAGCAAGACAACAACGAACACCGGGGAGCTGTTTTTT.